This T cell receptor beta chain appears in the sequencing data of a study of OX40 agonist ivuxolimab in advanced cancers. About the study: A history of anti-PD-1, anti-PD-L1 or anti-CTLA-4 therapy was acceptable, and approximately 39% had some.

General study points: Antigen specificity of clonally expanded peripheral T cells was not established. Both blood CD4+ and CD8+ T cells showed clonal growth by week 6 at 0.1 to 3.0 mg/kg.

The protocol was immunoSEQ multiplex PCR, while the TCRdb copy is restricted to in-frame clones and leaves out a portion. The data hold 40,000 to 60,000 clones, with about nine tenths observed a single time. This clone was seen just once. The antigen remains unidentified. This CDR3 region has 16 residues. V was clipped by 5 bases and J by 3 bases, with 19 bases between them. Germline-derived CDR1 and CDR2 are MNHNY and SVGAGI (reference sequence). This clonotype was obtained from an adult with an advanced solid tumor such as melanoma, head and neck, liver or kidney cancer. This specimen was CD4+ or CD8+ T cells sorted from blood, taken in a trial of the OX40 agonist ivuxolimab. The chain couples TRBV6-6 to TRBJ1-1; possible D gene TRBD1, 6 bases. The CDR3 DNA is TGTGCCAGCAGTCCACTCGGGAGGGGGAGGGACACTGAAGCTTTCTTT. Its translation is CASSPLGRGRDTEAFF.